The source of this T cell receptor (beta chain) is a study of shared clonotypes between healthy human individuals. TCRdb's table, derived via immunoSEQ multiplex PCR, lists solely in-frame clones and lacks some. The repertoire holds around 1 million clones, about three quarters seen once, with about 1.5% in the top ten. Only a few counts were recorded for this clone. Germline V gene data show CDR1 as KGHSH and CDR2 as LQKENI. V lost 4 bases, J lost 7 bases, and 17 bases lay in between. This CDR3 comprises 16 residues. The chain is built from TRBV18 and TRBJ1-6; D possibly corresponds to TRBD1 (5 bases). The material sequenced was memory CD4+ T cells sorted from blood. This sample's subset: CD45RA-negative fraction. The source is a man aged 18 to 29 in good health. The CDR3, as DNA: TGTGCCAGCTCACTAGGGCAGGGAAGGTCCAATTCACCCCTCCACTTT. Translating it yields CASSLGQGRSNSPLHF.